The TCR beta chain described here comes from a study of cytomegalovirus exposure and HLA in healthy donors. Study outcomes and limitations: A later analysis reportedly found that, within productive TCRs, an Asian-associated ancestry cluster had fewer N-insertions than the mean observed across the 666 donors. Cytomegalovirus status was reportedly diagnosed by the classifier with high sensitivity and specificity. Prediction of most subjects' HLA-A and HLA-B alleles by TCR beta sequences was reportedly accurate. Associated with cytomegalovirus, according to the listing, were 150 to 200 TCR beta chains.

V was clipped by 7 bases and J by 6 bases, with 11 bases between them. The CDR3 length is 12 residues. Germline V CDR1 and CDR2: SGDLS, YYNGEE. The PCR employed 60 Vbeta primers together with 13 Jbeta primers. Sequencing used immunoSEQ multiplex PCR; TCRdb keeps in-frame clones, though not all of them. The repertoire holds almost 200,000 clones, roughly 85% seen once, with about 2% in the top ten. Concerning this clone: Its antigen is unknown.

Sequencing was done on a sample of PBMCs. The sequence derives from a woman in her 50s in good health and CMV-seronegative. The chain couples TRBV9 to TRBJ2-1; a weak D match, TRBD2 (5 bases). This CDR3 is CASEGLSNEQFF. The CDR3 DNA follows: TGTGCCAGCGAGGGTCTAAGCAATGAGCAGTTCTTC.